This T cell receptor (beta chain) was captured by sequencing in a study of T cells in Graves' hyperthyroidism and ophthalmopathy. This clonotype was recorded at least ten times. The target antigen is unknown. Whole-study results and caveats: The model forecast ophthalmopathy, anticipating it by a median about six months before onset. By a 13 V-J model, ophthalmopathy was set apart from stable hyperthyroidism. Blood also showed most of the thyroid clonotypes that were expanded above 0.001.

Patients were excluded because of uncontrolled infection, other autoimmune disease, pregnancy or lactation. Amplified regions were TCR beta CDR3 sequences from RNA transcripts. TCR CDR3 regions were first amplified by RT-PCR with HTBI primers. Each CDR3 protein gets one entry after TCRdb re-called the multiplex PCR reads with MiXCR. The sample records 450,000 to 700,000 distinct CDR3 sequences, roughly 50% being singletons. The CDR3 is made up of 19 amino acids. V was trimmed by 3 bases and J by 0 bases, leaving 23 bases between them. The germline gives CDR1 MGHRA, CDR2 YSYEKL. The sequenced material came from peripheral blood or thyroid tissue (not recorded which). This chain uses TRBV4-1 with TRBJ2-5; perhaps D is TRBD1 or TRBD2 (6 bases each). The sequence derives from an adult woman with Graves' disease, either hyperthyroidism or ophthalmopathy (not recorded which). The CDR3: CASSHLGGGVDYHQETQYF. The CDR3 DNA sequence: TGCGCCAGCAGCCATCTGGGGGGCGGGGTTGACTACCACCAAGAGACCCAGTACTTC.